This T cell receptor beta chain was sequenced during a study of blood T cells in healthy people across ages. Losses at the gene ends were 5 bases for V and 1 base for J; bases not matched to a gene: 4. This CDR3 contains 15 residues. Germline CDR1 SGHVS, CDR2 FQNEAQ. For the second PCR, which ran for 7 to 11 cycles, a sample-barcoded 5' primer and a J-beta primer mix were used. MiXCR was run by TCRdb on the 5' RACE reads, yielding one entry per CDR3 protein. Here the sample spans 1,100,000 or so distinct CDR3 sequences, 35% to 50% being singletons. This clonotype was detected a few times. The chain uses TRBV7-8 and TRBJ2-7; 11 positions match TRBD2. Sequencing was performed on blood. This TCR was recovered from a woman in her sixties or seventies in good health. The CDR3 DNA is TGTGCCAGCAGCCCGACTAGCGGGACTTCCTACGAGCAGTACTTC. As protein: CASSPTSGTSYEQYF.